Shown below are 23 T cell receptor beta chains from a single sample sequenced in a study of OX40 agonist ivuxolimab in advanced cancers. TCRdb's table, derived via immunoSEQ multiplex PCR, lists solely in-frame clones and lacks some. The data hold over 90,000 clones, with just over 85% observed a single time. Sample: CD4+ or CD8+ T cells sorted from blood, taken in a trial of the OX40 agonist ivuxolimab. The receptor source for this set is an adult with an advanced solid tumor such as melanoma, head and neck, liver or kidney cancer.

This clone has only one observation. J is TRBJ2-7 and V is TRBV5-4; the D is unclear. V dropped 4 bases and J dropped 3 bases, with 11 bases sitting between them. The CDR3 spans 13 residues. The V gene's germline CDR1 is SGHNT and CDR2 YYREEE (reference sequence). The CDR3: CASSAGRVYEQYF. CDR3 bases: TGTGCCAGCAGCGCCGGACGGGTCTACGAGCAGTACTTC. Full variable domain (missing parts from reference TRBV5-4 and TRBJ2-7): ETGVTQSPTHLIKTRGQQVTLRCSSQSGHNTVSWYQQALGQGPQFIFQYYREEENGRGNFPPRFSGLQFPNYSSELNVNALELDDSALYLCASSAGRVYEQYFGPGTRLTVT.

The chain links TRBV5-1 to TRBJ2-1; the match to TRBD1 covers 9 bases. Germline V gene lookup returns CDR1 SGHRS and CDR2 YFSETQ. Trimming at V came to 3 bases and at J to 4 bases, leaving 5 bases not matched to a gene. CDR3 length: 15 amino acids. CDR3 nucleotide sequence: TGCGCCAGCAGCTCGGGACAGGGCGCGTACAATGAGCAGTTCTTC. It specifies CASSSGQGAYNEQFF. The whole variable domain, remainder taken from reference TRBV5-1 and TRBJ2-1, is KAGVTQTPRYLIKTRGQQVTLSCSPISGHRSVSWYQQTPGQGLQFLFEYFSETQRNKGNFPGRFSGRQFSNSRSEMNVSTLELGDSALYLCASSSGQGAYNEQFFGPGTRLTVL.

The chain employs TRBV18 and TRBJ1-3; no firm D call. The CDR3 loop spans 17 amino acids. The germline V and J ends were trimmed by 3 bases and 0 bases, with 15 bases remaining between them. Germline CDR1 is KGHSH and CDR2 is LQKENI. CDR3 sequence reads: CASSPMIDTNSGNTIYF. In DNA form, the CDR3 reads TGTGCCAGCTCACCGATGATAGACACGAACTCTGGAAACACCATATATTTT.

V and J are TRBV18 and TRBJ1-1; D gene unclear. CDR1 KGHSH and CDR2 LQKENI come from the germline V gene. The CDR3 length is 13 residues. The V gene lost 4 bases and the J gene lost 2 bases, with 8 bases spanning the gap. CDR3 residues: CASSQRTNTEAFF. The CDR3 bases are TGTGCCAGCTCACAGAGGACCAACACTGAAGCTTTCTTT.

This clone has only a few counts. The rearrangement links TRBV14 to TRBJ1-2, with unresolved D. Germline CDR1 is SGHDN and CDR2 is FVKESK. Trimming removed 3 bases at V and 2 bases at J, with 7 bases between. This CDR3 spans 13 amino acids. The CDR3 DNA is TGTGCCAGCAGCCAGAGGTACAACTATGGCTACACCTTC. Translating it yields CASSQRYNYGYTF.

The CDR3 here is CASSLGLAGVEETQYF. The CDR3 nucleotides are TGTGCCAGCAGCTTGGGACTAGCGGGAGTGGAAGAGACCCAGTACTTC. The chain employs TRBV5-8 and TRBJ2-5, with TRBD2 identical over 12 bases. Germline CDR1 SGHTS, CDR2 YDEGEE. This CDR3 is 16 amino acids long. Germline trimming cut 0 bases from V and 3 bases from J; bases unmatched to any gene: 3.

The CDR3 DNA is TGTGCCTGGAGACGGGGGAGACCGGATGAGCAGTTCTTC. As protein: CAWRRGRPDEQFF. The V call is TRBV30, the J call TRBJ2-1; D possibly corresponds to TRBD2 (6 bases). The V end was cut by 3 bases, the J end by 8 bases, with 14 bases between. Looked up from germline, CDR1 is GTSNPN and CDR2 is SVGIG (reference sequence). The CDR3 has 13 residues.

V gene TRBV7-9 combines with J gene TRBJ1-5; D unclear. Germline V gives CDR1 SEHNR, CDR2 FQNEAQ (reference sequence). V was clipped by 5 bases and J by 6 bases, with 20 bases between them. This CDR3 has 16 amino acids. In nucleotides, the CDR3 is TGTGCCAGCAGCCAAGGGTCCTCCGCGGCGAGTCAGCCCCAGCATTTT. This sequence encodes CASSQGSSAASQPQHF.

The chain has TRBV5-1 and TRBJ2-1; 14 bases agree with TRBD2. This CDR3 contains 16 residues. V shed 4 bases, J shed 9 bases, and the junction held 9 bases outside the gene matches. Germline assignment: CDR1 SGHRS and CDR2 YFSETQ. The CDR3 DNA reads as TGCGCCAGCAGCCCCACCGGGACTAGCGGGAGCGGTGAGCAGTTCTTC. This encodes CASSPTGTSGSGEQFF.

The chain has TRBV5-1 and TRBJ2-3; D gene uncertain. The V gene lost 7 bases and the J gene lost 1 base, with 10 bases spanning the gap. The CDR3 loop spans 13 amino acids. Per the germline V gene, CDR1 is SGHRS and CDR2 is YFSETQ. For the CDR3, the DNA is TGCGCCAGCGCGGAGCCGGGCACAGATACGCAGTATTTT. This codes for CASAEPGTDTQYF.

The V and J genes are TRBV28 and TRBJ1-4; the match to TRBD1 covers 9 bases. Unmatched junction bases numbered 8, after V lost 5 bases and J lost 7 bases. The CDR3 extends over 15 amino acids. Germline CDR1 is MDHEN and CDR2 is SYDVKM. The CDR3 bases are TGTGCCAGCAGTCCCGTGACAGGGGGTTTTGAAAAACTGTTTTTT. Protein product: CASSPVTGGFEKLFF. Together with reference TRBV28 and TRBJ1-4, the CDR3 gives the full variable domain: DVKVTQSSRYLVKRTGEKVFLECVQDMDHENMFWYRQDPGLGLRLIYFSYDVKMKEKGDIPEGYSVSREKKERFSLILESASTNQTSMYLCASSPVTGGFEKLFFGSGTQLSVL.

The V and J genes are TRBV29-1 and TRBJ2-7, with D unclear. Germline V CDR1 and CDR2: SQVTM, ANQGSEA. The V end was cut by 6 bases, the J end by 2 bases, with 11 bases between. The CDR3 runs to 12 residues. The CDR3: CSVWTSTYEQYF. Here the CDR3 DNA reads TGCAGCGTATGGACCTCCACCTACGAGCAGTACTTC.

CDR3 bases: TGTGCCAGCAGTTACGAGCGGGAGGGCCGGGGTGAGCAGTTCTTC. It specifies CASSYEREGRGEQFF. This chain joins TRBV6-5 and TRBJ2-1; 10 positions agree with TRBD2. V lost 2 bases to trimming and J lost 9 bases; unmatched junction nucleotides: 7. Germline V gene data show CDR1 as MNHEY and CDR2 as SVGAGI. The CDR3 extends over 15 amino acids.

This clone appeared a few times. This chain links TRBV10-1 with TRBJ2-2; a possible D gene is TRBD2 (5 bases). Germline CDR1 reads WNHNN; CDR2 reads SYGVQD (reference sequence). The CDR3 runs to 16 residues. The ends were cut back, 4 bases at V and 3 bases at J, with 15 bases in the middle. The CDR3 is CASSAGGSLHTGELFF. As DNA, the CDR3 is TGCGCCAGCAGTGCGGGTGGGAGTTTGCACACCGGGGAGCTGTTTTTT.

The rearrangement links TRBV18 to TRBJ2-3; D call uncertain. Trimming cost V 3 bases and J 1 base, with 5 bases left between them. The CDR3 consists of 13 residues. The germline V gene encodes CDR1 KGHSH and CDR2 LQKENI. DNA of the CDR3: TGTGCCAGCTCACCGATTGGCACAGATACGCAGTATTTT. Translation gives CASSPIGTDTQYF.

The chain uses TRBV28 and TRBJ2-3; no firm D call. CDR1 is MDHEN, CDR2 SYDVKM, per germline. V lost 6 bases, J lost 4 bases, and 8 bases lay in between. The CDR3 extends over 12 amino acids. The CDR3 sequence is CASRKQADTQYF. The DNA of the CDR3 is TGTGCCAGCAGGAAGCAGGCAGATACGCAGTATTTT. The full variable domain, completed using reference TRBV28 and TRBJ2-3, is DVKVTQSSRYLVKRTGEKVFLECVQDMDHENMFWYRQDPGLGLRLIYFSYDVKMKEKGDIPEGYSVSREKKERFSLILESASTNQTSMYLCASRKQADTQYFGPGTRLTVL.

The genes are TRBV30 and TRBJ1-5; 8 bases are a match to TRBD1. Germline V CDR1 and CDR2: GTSNPN, SVGIG (reference sequence). After removal of 5 bases from V and 2 bases from J, the junction contained 2 bases not matched to a gene. The CDR3 runs to 13 residues. The CDR3 loop reads CAWGGQGNQPQHF. The CDR3 bases are TGTGCCTGGGGGGGACAGGGCAATCAGCCCCAGCATTTT.

This chain joins TRBV5-1 and TRBJ2-5; 10 nucleotides align to TRBD2. This CDR3 has 14 residues. Germline values: CDR1 SGHRS, CDR2 YFSETQ. V lost 3 bases to trimming and J lost 5 bases; unmatched junction nucleotides: 4. The CDR3 DNA reads as TGCGCCAGCAGCTATACTAGCGGGAAGGAGACCCAGTACTTC. Translated: CASSYTSGKETQYF.

J is TRBJ2-2 and V is TRBV21-1; TRBD1, the table's D call, was not compared with the DNA. TRBV21-1 corresponds to a pseudogene. This CDR3 has 16 residues. DNA of the CDR3: TGTGCCAGCAGCGGTAAAGGACACCCGGGCACCGGGGAGCTGTTTTTT. Translating it yields CASSGKGHPGTGELFF.

The chain links TRBV19 to TRBJ1-2, with 7 bases aligning to TRBD1. With 8 bases clipped from V and 4 bases from J, the junction kept 10 bases outside the gene matches. The CDR3 contains 14 residues. In germline, CDR1 is LNHDA, CDR2 SQIVND (reference sequence). CDR3 in amino acids: CASDDRANSYGYTF. CDR3 nucleotides: TGTGCCAGTGATGACAGGGCGAATTCCTATGGCTACACCTTC.

J is TRBJ2-7 and V is TRBV10-2; the D gene could be TRBD1 or TRBD2 (5 bases each). The CDR3 totals 14 residues. Per the germline V gene, CDR1 is WSHSY and CDR2 is SAAADI. V lost 6 bases and J 3 bases, leaving 15 bases between the germline ends. The DNA of the CDR3 is TGCGCCAGCAGGGTAGCGAGAGGGGACTACGAGCAGTACTTC. Residues: CASRVARGDYEQYF.

This clone was seen only once. The V and J genes are TRBV11-3 and TRBJ2-1; 8 bases fit TRBD1. This CDR3 has 14 residues. With 4 bases clipped from V and 10 bases from J, the junction kept 9 bases outside the gene matches. Per germline, CDR1 SGHNT and CDR2 YENEEA. The CDR3 loop reads CASSWGQAPGEQFF. The CDR3 nucleotides read TGTGCCAGCAGCTGGGGACAGGCCCCGGGGGAGCAGTTCTTC.

This clone was seen only once. This chain uses TRBV4-1 with TRBJ2-1, with 7 bases aligning to TRBD2. From germline, CDR1 is MGHRA and CDR2 YSYEKL. The CDR3 loop spans 17 amino acids. Trimming took 0 bases from V and 4 from J; bases not matched to a gene: 9. CDR3: CASSQEVAGEPYNEQFF. The CDR3 DNA reads TGCGCCAGCAGCCAAGAGGTAGCGGGTGAGCCTTACAATGAGCAGTTCTTC.